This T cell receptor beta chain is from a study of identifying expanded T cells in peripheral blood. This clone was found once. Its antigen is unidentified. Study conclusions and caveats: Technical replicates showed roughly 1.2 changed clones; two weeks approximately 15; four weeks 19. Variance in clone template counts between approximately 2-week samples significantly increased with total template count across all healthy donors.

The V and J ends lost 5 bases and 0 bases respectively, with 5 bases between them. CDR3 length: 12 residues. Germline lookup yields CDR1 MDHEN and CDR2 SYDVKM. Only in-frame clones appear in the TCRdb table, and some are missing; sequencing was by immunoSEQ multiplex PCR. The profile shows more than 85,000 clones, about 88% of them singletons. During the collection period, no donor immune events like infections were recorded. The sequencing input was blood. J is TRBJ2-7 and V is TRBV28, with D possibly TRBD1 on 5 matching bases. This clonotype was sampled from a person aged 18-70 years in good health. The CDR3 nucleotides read TGTGCCAGCAGTCAGGGCTCCTACGAGCAGTACTTC. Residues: CASSQGSYEQYF.